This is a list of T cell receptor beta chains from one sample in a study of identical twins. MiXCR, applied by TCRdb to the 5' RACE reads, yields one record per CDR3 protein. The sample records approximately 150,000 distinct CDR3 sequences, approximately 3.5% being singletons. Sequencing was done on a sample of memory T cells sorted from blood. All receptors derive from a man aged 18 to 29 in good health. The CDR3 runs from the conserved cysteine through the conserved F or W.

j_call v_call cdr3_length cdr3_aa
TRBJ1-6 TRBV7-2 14 CASSSRDISSPLHF
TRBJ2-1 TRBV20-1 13 CSARVLSYNEQFF
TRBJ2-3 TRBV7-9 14 CASTFVLAADTQYF
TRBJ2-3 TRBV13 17 CASSLGFQGLSTDTQYF
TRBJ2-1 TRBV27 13 CASSLPPYNEQFF
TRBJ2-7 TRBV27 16 CASSTHEGGQPYEQYF
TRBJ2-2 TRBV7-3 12 CASSWGIGELFF
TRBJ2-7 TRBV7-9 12 CASSLEGNEQYF
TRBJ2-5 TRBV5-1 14 CASSLETGGETQYF
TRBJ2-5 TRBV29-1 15 CSVGGDVSGGSTQYF
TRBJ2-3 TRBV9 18 CASSVVGLAGGSADTQYF
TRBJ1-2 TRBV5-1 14 CASSSIPGLQGYTF
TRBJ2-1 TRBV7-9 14 CASSITGLADSEFF
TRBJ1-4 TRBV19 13 CASSPYRNEKLFF
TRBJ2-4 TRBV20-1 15 CSARAPGRAKNIQYF
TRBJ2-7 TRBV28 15 CASSLLAGDVREQYF
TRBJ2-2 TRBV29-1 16 CSVGLLGQRNTGELFF
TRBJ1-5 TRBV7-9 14 CASSGGGSNQPQHF
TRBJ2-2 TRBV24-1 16 CATSYQGRGNTGELFF
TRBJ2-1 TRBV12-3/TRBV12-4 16 CASRTSGRTSYNEQFF
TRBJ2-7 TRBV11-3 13 CASSLGPIGEQYF
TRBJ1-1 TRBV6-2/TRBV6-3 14 CASSSGGGGTEAFF
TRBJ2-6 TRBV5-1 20 CASSLVSSGQGRSGANVLTF
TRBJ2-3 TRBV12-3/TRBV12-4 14 CASRERENVDTQYF
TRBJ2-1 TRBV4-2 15 CASSQDFSGQDEQFF
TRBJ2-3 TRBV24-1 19 CATSDPLRTSGISGDTQYF
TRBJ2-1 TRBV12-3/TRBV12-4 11 CASTMSGEQFF